This TCR beta chain comes out of a study of T cell responses to AZD1222 COVID-19 vaccine. Study results and caveats: Donors skewed white British and female; clonal diversity was possibly underestimated. Baseline seropositives among AZD1222 recipients totaled only six or seven. Vaccine-related CD4 TCRs covered spike, predominating at 160-218 and 743-854.

With respect to this clone: Its antigen is currently unknown.

This CDR3 contains 12 residues. Germline V gene data show CDR1 as SQVTM and CDR2 as ANQGSEA. The V end was cut by 6 bases, the J end by 8 bases, with 16 bases between. TCRdb's copy holds only in-frame clones and misses some; the assay was immunoSEQ multiplex PCR. The sample consists of roughly 200,000 clones, 80% to 95% of them appearing once. The clonotype comes from an adult in good health. The chain employs TRBV29-1 and TRBJ1-2; tentatively, D is TRBD1 (5 bases). Sequencing used peripheral blood, obtained on day 0 of AZD1222 vaccination. The CDR3 sequence: CSVWGPPGGYTF. CDR3 DNA sequence: TGCAGCGTCTGGGGCCCTCCCGGGGGCTACACCTTC.